The 10 T cell receptor beta chains below all came from one sample that was sequenced in a study of T-cell reconstitution after alpha-beta-depleted transplantation in children. Unique molecular identifiers were incorporated into the prepared TCRbeta library. TCRdb reanalysed the PCR reads using MiXCR and keeps one entry per CDR3 protein. Of 550,000 to 800,000 distinct CDR3 sequences listed, 13% are singletons. The sample here was PBMCs, taken before TCRalphabeta/CD19-depleted stem cell transplant. Source of these receptors: a girl aged 2 to 10 with congenital amegakaryocytic thrombocytopenia, due to receive a stem cell transplant.

This clonotype showed up many times. The chain uses TRBV5-1 and TRBJ2-1, with 7 bases fitting TRBD2. The V and J ends lost 3 bases and 9 bases, in that order; junction bases with no gene match: 0. CDR1 is SGHRS, CDR2 YFSETQ, per germline. The CDR3 extends over 11 amino acids. The DNA for the CDR3 is TGCGCCAGCAGCTGGGGGGGTGAGCAGTTCTTC. This gives the protein CASSWGGEQFF.

This clonotype was counted a few times. This rearrangement joins TRBV20-1 to TRBJ2-7, with 7 bases that match TRBD2. This CDR3 comprises 12 residues. CDR1 DFQATT and CDR2 SNEGSKA come from the germline V gene (reference sequence). Germline trimming cut 6 bases from V and 5 bases from J; bases unmatched to any gene: 7. As DNA, the CDR3 is TGCAGTGCGGCCCCCACTAGCGACGAGCAGTACTTC. Translated: CSAAPTSDEQYF.

This chain joins TRBV20-1 and TRBJ2-3; TRBD1 agrees at 7 bases. The CDR3 totals 15 residues. Trimming at V came to 0 bases and at J to 11 bases, leaving 14 bases not matched to a gene. The V gene's germline CDR1 is DFQATT and CDR2 SNEGSKA (reference sequence). The CDR3 is CSARDPDRIEIVQYF. The DNA for the CDR3 is TGCAGTGCTAGAGACCCGGACAGGATTGAGATCGTGCAGTATTTT.

The chain is built from TRBV3-1 and TRBJ2-7, with unresolved D. The CDR3 spans 15 residues. Deletions cut 2 bases from V and 1 base from J, with 12 bases between. Germline V lookup: CDR1 LGHDT, CDR2 YNNKEL (reference sequence). The CDR3 DNA is TGTGCCAGCAGCCAACCTCTGGGCAGTTCCTACGAGCAGTACTTC. Translation: CASSQPLGSSYEQYF.

In this sample, this clonotype turned up many times. The rearrangement joins TRBV6-1 to TRBJ2-7, with D hard to call. This CDR3 spans 15 amino acids. The germline CDR1 and CDR2 sequences are MNHNS and SASEGT. Trimming stripped 4 bases from V and 2 bases from J, with 15 bases between. The CDR3 is CASSGQVGLTYEQYF. The CDR3, as DNA: TGTGCCAGCAGTGGGCAAGTTGGTCTAACCTACGAGCAGTACTTC.

The chain couples TRBV7-6 to TRBJ2-3; maybe TRBD2 (6 bases). The ends were cut back, 3 bases at V and 0 bases at J, with 13 bases in the middle. Germline lookup yields CDR1 SGHVS and CDR2 FNYEAQ. The CDR3 has 16 residues. CDR3 sequence (DNA): TGTGCCAGCAGCTTTGCGGTAGCGGAGAGCACAGATACGCAGTATTTT. Translating gives CASSFAVAESTDTQYF.

This clonotype has at least ten counts. The rearrangement uses TRBV20-1 and TRBJ2-3; 11 positions agree with TRBD1. This CDR3 region has 16 residues. Germline V gene sequence: CDR1 DFQATT, CDR2 SNEGSKA (reference sequence). V lost 2 bases, J lost 4 bases, and 8 bases stayed unmatched. CDR3 loop: CSARPGTGGIADTQYF. The CDR3 DNA sequence: TGCAGTGCTAGACCCGGGACAGGGGGTATTGCAGATACGCAGTATTTT.

This clonotype has more than one count but fewer than ten. The chain recombines TRBV5-1 with TRBJ2-3; 10 bases map to TRBD2. Per the germline V gene, CDR1 is SGHRS and CDR2 is YFSETQ. This CDR3 is built from 18 residues. V lost 0 bases, J lost 5 bases, and 12 bases stayed unmatched. The CDR3 is CASSLALVLAGVRDTQYF. In DNA, the CDR3 is TGCGCCAGCAGCTTGGCCCTGGTTCTAGCGGGAGTTAGAGATACGCAGTATTTT.

The CDR3 nucleotides read TGCAGTGCCCCCGGGACAAGGGACTTTCGGGAGCAGTTCTTC. Its protein is CSAPGTRDFREQFF. The chain recombines TRBV20-1 with TRBJ2-1, with D perhaps assigned TRBD1 or TRBD2 (6 bases each). CDR3 length: 14 residues. With 6 bases removed from V and 10 bases from J, the gap between germline ends came to 22 bases. The germline CDR1 and CDR2 sequences are DFQATT and SNEGSKA (reference sequence).

This clonotype was observed at least ten times. The rearrangement uses TRBV20-1 and TRBJ2-1; D tentatively fits TRBD1 or TRBD2 (5 bases each). The CDR3 extends over 15 amino acids. Deletions cut 4 bases from V and 6 bases from J, with 19 bases between. Looked up from germline, CDR1 is DFQATT and CDR2 is SNEGSKA (reference sequence). The CDR3 loop reads CSATGTVTVSNEQFF. In nucleotides, the CDR3 is TGCAGTGCTACTGGGACCGTAACGGTGAGCAATGAGCAGTTCTTC.